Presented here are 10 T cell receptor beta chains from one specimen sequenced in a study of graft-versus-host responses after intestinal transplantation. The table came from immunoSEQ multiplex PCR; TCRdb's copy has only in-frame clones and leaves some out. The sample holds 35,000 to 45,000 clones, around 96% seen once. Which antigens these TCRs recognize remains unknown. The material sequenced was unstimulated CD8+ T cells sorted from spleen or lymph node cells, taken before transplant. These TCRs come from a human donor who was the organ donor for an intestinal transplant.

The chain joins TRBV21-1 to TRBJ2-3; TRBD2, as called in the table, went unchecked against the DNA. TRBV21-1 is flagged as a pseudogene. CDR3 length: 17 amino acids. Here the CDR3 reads CASSTKGLAGVADTQYF. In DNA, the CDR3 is TGTGCCAGCAGCACGAAGGGACTAGCGGGGGTAGCGGATACGCAGTATTTT.

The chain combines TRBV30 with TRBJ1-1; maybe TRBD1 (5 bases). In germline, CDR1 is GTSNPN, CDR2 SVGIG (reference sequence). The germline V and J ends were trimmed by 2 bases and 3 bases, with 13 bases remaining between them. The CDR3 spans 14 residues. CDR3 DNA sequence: TGTGCCTGGAGTATTGCAGGAGGGGACACTGAAGCTTTCTTT. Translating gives CAWSIAGGDTEAFF.

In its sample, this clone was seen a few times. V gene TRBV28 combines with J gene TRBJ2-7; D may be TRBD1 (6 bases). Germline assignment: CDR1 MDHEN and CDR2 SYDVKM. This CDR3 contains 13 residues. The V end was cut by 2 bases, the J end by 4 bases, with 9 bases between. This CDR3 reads CASSLPTGYEQYF. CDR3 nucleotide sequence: TGTGCCAGCAGTTTACCGACAGGATACGAGCAGTACTTC.

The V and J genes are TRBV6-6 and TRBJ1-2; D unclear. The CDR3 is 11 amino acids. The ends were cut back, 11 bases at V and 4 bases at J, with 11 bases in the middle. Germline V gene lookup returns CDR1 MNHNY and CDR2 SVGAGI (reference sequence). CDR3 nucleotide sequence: TGTGCCGTGTCAGGCCCCTATGGCTACACCTTC. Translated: CAVSGPYGYTF.

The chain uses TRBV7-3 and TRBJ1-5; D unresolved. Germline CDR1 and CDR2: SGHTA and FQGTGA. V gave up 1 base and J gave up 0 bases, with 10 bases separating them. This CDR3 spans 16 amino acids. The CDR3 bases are TGTGCCAGCAGCTTAAGACGAGGGAATAGCAATCAGCCCCAGCATTTT. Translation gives CASSLRRGNSNQPQHF.

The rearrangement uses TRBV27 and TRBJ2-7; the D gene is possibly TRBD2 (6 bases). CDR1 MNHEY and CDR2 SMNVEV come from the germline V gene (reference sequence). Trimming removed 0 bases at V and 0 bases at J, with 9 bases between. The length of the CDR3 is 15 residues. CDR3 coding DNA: TGTGCCAGCAGTTTATCGGGACTTGGCTCCTACGAGCAGTACTTC. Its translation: CASSLSGLGSYEQYF.

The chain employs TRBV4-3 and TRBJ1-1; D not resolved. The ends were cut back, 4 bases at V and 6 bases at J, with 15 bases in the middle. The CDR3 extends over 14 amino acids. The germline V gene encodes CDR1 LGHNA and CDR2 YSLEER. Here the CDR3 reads CASSPVLAAAEAFF. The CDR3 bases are TGCGCCAGCAGCCCAGTGTTGGCAGCCGCTGAAGCTTTCTTT.

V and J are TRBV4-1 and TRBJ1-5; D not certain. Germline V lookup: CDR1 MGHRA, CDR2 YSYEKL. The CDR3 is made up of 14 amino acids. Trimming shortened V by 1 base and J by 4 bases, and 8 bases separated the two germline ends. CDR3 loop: CASSQVPDNQPQHF. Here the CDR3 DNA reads TGCGCCAGCAGCCAAGTACCGGATAATCAGCCCCAGCATTTT.

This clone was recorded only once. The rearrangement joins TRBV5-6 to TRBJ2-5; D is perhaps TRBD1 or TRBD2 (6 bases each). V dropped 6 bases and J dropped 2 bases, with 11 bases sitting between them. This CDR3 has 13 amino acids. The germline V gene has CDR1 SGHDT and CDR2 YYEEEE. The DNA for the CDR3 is TGTGCCAGCATTGGGGGGCCACAAGAGACCCAGTACTTC. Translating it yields CASIGGPQETQYF.

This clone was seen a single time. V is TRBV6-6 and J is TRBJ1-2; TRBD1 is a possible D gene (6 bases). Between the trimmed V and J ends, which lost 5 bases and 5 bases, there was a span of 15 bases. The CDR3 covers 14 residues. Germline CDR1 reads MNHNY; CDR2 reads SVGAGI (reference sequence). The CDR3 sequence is CASSGTIWVYGYTF. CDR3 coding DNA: TGTGCCAGCAGTGGGACAATATGGGTTTATGGCTACACCTTC.